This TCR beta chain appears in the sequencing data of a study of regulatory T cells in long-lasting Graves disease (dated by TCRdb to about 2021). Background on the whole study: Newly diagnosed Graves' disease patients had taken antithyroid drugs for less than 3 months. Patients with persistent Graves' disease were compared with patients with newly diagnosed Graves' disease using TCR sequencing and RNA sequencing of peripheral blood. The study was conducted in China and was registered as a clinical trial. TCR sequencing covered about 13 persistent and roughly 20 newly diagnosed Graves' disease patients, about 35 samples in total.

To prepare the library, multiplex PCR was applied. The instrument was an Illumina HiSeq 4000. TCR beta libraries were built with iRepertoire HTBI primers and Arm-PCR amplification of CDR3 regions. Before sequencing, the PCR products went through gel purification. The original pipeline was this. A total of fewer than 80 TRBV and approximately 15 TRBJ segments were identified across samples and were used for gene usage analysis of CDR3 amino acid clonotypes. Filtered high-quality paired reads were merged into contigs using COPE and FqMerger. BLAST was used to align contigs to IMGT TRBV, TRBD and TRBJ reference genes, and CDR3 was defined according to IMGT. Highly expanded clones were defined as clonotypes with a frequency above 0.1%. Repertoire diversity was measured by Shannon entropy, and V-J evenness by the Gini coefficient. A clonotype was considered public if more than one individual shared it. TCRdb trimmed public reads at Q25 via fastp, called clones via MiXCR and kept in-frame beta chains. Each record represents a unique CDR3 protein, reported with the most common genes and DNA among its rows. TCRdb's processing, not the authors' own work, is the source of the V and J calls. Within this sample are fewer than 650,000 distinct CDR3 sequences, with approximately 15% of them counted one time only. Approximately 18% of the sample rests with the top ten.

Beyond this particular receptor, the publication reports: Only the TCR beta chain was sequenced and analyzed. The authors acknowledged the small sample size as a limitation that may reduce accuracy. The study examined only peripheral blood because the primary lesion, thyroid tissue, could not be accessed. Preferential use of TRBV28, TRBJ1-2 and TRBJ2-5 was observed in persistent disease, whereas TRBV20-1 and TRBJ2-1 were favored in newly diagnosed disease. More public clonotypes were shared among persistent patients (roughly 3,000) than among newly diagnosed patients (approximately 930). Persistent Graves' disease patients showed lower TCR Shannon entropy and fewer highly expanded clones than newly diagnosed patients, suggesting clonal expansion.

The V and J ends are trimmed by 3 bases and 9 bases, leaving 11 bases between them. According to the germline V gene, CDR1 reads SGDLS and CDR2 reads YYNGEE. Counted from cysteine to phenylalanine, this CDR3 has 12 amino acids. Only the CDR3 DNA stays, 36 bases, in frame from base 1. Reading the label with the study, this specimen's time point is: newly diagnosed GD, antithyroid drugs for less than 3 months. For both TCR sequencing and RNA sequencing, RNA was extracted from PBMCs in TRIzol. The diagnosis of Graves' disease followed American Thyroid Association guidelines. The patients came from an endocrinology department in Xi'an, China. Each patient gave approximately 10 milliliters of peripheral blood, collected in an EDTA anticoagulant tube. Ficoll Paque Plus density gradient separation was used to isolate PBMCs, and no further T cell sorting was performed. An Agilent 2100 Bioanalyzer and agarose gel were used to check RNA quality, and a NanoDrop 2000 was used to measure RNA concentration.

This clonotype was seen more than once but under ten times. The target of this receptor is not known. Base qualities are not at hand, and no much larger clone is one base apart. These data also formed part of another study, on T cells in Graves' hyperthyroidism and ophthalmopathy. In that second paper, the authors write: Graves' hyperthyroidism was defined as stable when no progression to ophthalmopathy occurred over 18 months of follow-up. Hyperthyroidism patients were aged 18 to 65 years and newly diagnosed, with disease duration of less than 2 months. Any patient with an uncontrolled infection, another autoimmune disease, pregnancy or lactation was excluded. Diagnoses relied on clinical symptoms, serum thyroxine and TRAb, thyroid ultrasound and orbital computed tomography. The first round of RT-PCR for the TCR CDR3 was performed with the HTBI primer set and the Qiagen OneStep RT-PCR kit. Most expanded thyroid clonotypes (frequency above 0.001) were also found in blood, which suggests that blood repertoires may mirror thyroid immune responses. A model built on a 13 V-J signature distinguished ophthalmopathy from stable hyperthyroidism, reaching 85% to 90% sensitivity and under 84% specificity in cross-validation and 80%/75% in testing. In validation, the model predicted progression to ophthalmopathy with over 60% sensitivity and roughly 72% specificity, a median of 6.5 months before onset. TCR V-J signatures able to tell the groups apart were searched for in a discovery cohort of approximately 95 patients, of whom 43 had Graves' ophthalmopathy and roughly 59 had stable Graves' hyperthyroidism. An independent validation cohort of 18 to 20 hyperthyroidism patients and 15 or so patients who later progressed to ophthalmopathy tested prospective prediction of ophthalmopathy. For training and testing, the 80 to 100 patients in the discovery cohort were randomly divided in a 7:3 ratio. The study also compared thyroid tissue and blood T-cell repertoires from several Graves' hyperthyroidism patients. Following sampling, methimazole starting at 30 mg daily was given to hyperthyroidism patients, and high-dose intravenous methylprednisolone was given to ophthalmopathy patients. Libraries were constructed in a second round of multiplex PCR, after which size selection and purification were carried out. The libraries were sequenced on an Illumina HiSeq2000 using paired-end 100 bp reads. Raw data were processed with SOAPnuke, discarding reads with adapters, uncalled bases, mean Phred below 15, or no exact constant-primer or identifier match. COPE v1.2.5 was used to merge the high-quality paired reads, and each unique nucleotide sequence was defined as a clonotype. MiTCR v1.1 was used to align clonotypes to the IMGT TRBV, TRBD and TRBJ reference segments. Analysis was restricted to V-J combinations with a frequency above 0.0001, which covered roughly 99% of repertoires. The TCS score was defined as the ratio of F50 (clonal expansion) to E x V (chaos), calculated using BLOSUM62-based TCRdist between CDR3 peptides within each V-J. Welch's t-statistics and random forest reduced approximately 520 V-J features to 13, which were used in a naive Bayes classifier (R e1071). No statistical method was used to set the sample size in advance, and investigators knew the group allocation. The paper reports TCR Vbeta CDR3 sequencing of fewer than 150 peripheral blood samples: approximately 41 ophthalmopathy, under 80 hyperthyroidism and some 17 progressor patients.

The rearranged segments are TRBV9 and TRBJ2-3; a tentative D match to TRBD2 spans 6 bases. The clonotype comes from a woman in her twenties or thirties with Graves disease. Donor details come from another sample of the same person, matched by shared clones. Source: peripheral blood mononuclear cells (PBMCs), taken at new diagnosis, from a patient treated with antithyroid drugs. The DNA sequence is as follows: TGTGCCAGCAGCGGGGACTCGCCCACGCAGTATTTT. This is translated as CASSGDSPTQYF.